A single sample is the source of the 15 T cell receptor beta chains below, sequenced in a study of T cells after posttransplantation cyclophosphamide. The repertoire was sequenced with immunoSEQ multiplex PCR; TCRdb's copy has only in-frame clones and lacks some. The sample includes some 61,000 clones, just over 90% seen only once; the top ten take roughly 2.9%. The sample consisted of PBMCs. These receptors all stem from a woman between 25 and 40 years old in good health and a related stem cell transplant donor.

Here the CDR3 DNA reads TGTGCCAGCAGTGAGGGACAGGTCGCCACAGATACGCAGTATTTT. Protein sequence: CASSEGQVATDTQYF. V usage is TRBV25-1 and J usage is TRBJ2-3; 8 bases are shared with TRBD1. V shed 3 bases, J shed 2 bases, and the junction held 4 bases outside the gene matches. CDR1 MGHDK and CDR2 SYGVNS come from the germline V gene. This CDR3 spans 15 amino acids.

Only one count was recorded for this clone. The CDR3 coding sequence is TGTGCCAGCAGCGCGGGACGGGGGATGAACACTGAAGCTTTCTTT. Amino acid sequence: CASSAGRGMNTEAFF. This chain joins TRBV2 and TRBJ1-1; weak D call: TRBD1 (5 bases). Germline-derived CDR1 and CDR2 are SNHLY and FYNNEI. The ends were cut back, 6 bases at V and 0 bases at J, with 14 bases in the middle. CDR3 length: 15 amino acids.

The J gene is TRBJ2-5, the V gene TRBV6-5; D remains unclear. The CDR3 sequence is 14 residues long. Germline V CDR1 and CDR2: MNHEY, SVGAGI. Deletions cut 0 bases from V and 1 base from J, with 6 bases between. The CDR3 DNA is TGTGCCAGCAGTTACTCCGGGTTCCAAGAGACCCAGTACTTC. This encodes CASSYSGFQETQYF.

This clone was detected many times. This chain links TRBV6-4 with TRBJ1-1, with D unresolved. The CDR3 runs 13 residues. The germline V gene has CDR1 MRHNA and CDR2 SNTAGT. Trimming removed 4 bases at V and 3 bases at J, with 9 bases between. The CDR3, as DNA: TGTGCCAGCAGTGCTCAATCGTACACTGAAGCTTTCTTT. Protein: CASSAQSYTEAFF.

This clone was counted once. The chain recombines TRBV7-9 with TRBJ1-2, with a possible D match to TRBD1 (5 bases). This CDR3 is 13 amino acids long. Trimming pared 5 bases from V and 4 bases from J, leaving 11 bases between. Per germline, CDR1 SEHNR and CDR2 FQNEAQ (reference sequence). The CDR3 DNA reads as TGTGCCAGCAGCCCGGGGACCTTCTATGGCTACACCTTC. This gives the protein CASSPGTFYGYTF.

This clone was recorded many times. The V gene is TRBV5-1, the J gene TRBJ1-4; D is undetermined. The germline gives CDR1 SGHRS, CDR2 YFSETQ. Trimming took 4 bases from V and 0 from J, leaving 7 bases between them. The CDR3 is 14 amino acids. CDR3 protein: CASSQVATNEKLFF. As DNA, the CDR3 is TGCGCCAGCAGCCAGGTTGCAACTAATGAAAAACTGTTTTTT.

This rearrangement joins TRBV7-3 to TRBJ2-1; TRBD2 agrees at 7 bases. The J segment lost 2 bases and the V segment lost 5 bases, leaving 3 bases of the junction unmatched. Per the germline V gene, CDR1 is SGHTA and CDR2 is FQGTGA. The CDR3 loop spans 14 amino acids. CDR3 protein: CASSPGGTYNEQFF. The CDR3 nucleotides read TGTGCCAGCAGCCCCGGGGGGACCTACAATGAGCAGTTCTTC.

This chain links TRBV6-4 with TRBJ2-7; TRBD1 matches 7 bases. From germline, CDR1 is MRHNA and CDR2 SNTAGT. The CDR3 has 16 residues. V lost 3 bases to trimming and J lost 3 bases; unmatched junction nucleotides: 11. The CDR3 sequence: CASSEQDRAKNYEQYF. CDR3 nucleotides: TGTGCCAGCAGTGAACAAGACAGGGCCAAAAACTACGAGCAGTACTTC.

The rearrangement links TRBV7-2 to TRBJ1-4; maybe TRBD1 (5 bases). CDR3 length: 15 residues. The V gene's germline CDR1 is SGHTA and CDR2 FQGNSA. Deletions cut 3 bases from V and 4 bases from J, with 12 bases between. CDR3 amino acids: CASSFGTPLNEKLFF. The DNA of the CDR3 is TGTGCCAGCAGCTTTGGGACCCCCCTTAATGAAAAACTGTTTTTT.

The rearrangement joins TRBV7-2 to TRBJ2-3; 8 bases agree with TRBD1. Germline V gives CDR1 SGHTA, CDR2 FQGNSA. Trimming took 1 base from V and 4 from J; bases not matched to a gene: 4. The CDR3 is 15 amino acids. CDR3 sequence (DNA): TGTGCCAGCAGCTTAGACGGACAGGGTTCAGATACGCAGTATTTT. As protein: CASSLDGQGSDTQYF.

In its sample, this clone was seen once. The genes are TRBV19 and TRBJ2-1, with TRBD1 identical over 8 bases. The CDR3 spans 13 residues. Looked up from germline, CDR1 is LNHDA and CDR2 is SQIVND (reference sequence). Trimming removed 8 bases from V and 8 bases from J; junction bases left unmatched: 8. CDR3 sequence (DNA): TGTGCCAGTGCAGAGGACAGGGTCGATGAGCAGTTCTTC. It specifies CASAEDRVDEQFF.

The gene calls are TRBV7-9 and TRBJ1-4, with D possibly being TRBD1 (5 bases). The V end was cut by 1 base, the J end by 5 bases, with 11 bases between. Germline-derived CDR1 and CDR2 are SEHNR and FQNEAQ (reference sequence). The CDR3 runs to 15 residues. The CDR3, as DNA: TGTGCCAGCAGCTTAGACGGGGGTCCAAATGAAAAACTGTTTTTT. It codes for CASSLDGGPNEKLFF.

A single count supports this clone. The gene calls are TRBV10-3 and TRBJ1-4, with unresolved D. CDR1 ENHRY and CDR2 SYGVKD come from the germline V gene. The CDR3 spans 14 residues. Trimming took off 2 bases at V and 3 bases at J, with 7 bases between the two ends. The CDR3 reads CAISEGRSNEKLFF. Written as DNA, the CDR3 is TGTGCCATCAGTGAGGGACGGTCTAATGAAAAACTGTTTTTT.

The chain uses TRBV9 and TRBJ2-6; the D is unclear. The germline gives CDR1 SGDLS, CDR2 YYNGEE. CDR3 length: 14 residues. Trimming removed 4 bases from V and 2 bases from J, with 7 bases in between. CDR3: CASSLRAGANVLTF. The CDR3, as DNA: TGTGCCAGCAGCTTGAGAGCTGGGGCCAACGTCCTGACTTTC.

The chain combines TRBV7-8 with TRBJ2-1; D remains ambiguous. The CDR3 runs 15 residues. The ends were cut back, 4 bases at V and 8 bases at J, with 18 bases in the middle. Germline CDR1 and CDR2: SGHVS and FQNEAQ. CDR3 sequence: CASSSKILWSDEQFF. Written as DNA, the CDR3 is TGTGCCAGCAGCTCCAAGATTCTTTGGTCGGATGAGCAGTTCTTC.